These T cell receptor beta chains were read from a single sample in a study of cytomegalovirus exposure and HLA in healthy donors. Here immunoSEQ multiplex PCR was the method, and the copy in TCRdb shows in-frame clones only, minus some. The sample lists 90,000 or so clones, roughly 85% seen once, with about 6% in the top ten. The sample was PBMCs. The receptors originated from a female donor in good health and CMV-seronegative. The CDR3 runs from the conserved cysteine through the conserved F or W. Each record gives: D gene, clone size, V gene, J gene, CDR3 protein, CDR3 DNA. The D gene is left open where the match is weak. The size field is filled for only some rows; it gives once, few, many or a size class.

d_gene: -; abundance: once; v_gene: TRBV28; j_gene: TRBJ1-2; CDR3aa: CASSGLNYGYTF; CDR3nt: TGTGCCAGCAGTGGACTAAACTATGGCTACACCTTC
d_gene: TRBD1; abundance: -; v_gene: TRBV4-1; j_gene: TRBJ1-1; CDR3aa: CASSQVQPPGQGAGTEAFF; CDR3nt: TGCGCCAGCAGCCAAGTACAACCCCCGGGACAGGGGGCTGGCACTGAAGCTTTCTTT
d_gene: -; abundance: -; v_gene: TRBV4-3; j_gene: TRBJ2-3; CDR3aa: CASSQETSWGTDTQYF; CDR3nt: TGCGCCAGCAGCCAAGAGACTAGTTGGGGCACAGATACGCAGTATTTT
d_gene: TRBD1; abundance: once; v_gene: TRBV28; j_gene: TRBJ1-2; CDR3aa: CASTSERGRRTYGYTF; CDR3nt: TGTGCCAGCACCTCCGAAAGGGGGCGGAGGACCTATGGCTACACCTTC
d_gene: TRBD1; abundance: -; v_gene: TRBV30; j_gene: TRBJ2-1; CDR3aa: CAFGQGYNEQFF; CDR3nt: TGTGCCTTCGGACAGGGCTACAATGAGCAGTTCTTC
d_gene: -; abundance: -; v_gene: TRBV5-6; j_gene: TRBJ1-5; CDR3aa: CASSLWDKSNQPQHF; CDR3nt: TGTGCCAGCAGCTTATGGGACAAAAGCAATCAGCCCCAGCATTTT
d_gene: -; abundance: -; v_gene: TRBV5-1; j_gene: TRBJ2-5; CDR3aa: CASSHGDDRQETQYF; CDR3nt: TGCGCCAGCAGCCACGGGGATGACCGGCAAGAGACCCAGTACTTC
d_gene: -; abundance: -; v_gene: TRBV7-2; j_gene: TRBJ1-5; CDR3aa: CASSAGQNSNQPQHF; CDR3nt: TGTGCCAGCAGCGCAGGACAGAATAGCAATCAGCCCCAGCATTTT
d_gene: TRBD1; abundance: -; v_gene: TRBV11-3; j_gene: TRBJ2-7; CDR3aa: CASSSVDRGYEQYF; CDR3nt: TGTGCCAGCAGCTCTGTGGACAGGGGCTACGAGCAGTACTTC
d_gene: -; abundance: -; v_gene: TRBV7-6; j_gene: TRBJ1-5; CDR3aa: CASSLAPFGADQPQHF; CDR3nt: TGTGCCAGCAGCTTAGCGCCGTTTGGGGCTGATCAGCCCCAGCATTTT
d_gene: -; abundance: -; v_gene: TRBV28; j_gene: TRBJ2-7; CDR3aa: CASLCCQDSYEQYF; CDR3nt: TGTGCCAGTTTATGTTGCCAGGACTCCTACGAGCAGTACTTC
d_gene: TRBD1; abundance: few; v_gene: TRBV19; j_gene: TRBJ1-3; CDR3aa: CASSITGTGLYGNTIYF; CDR3nt: TGTGCCAGTAGTATCACCGGGACAGGGCTCTATGGAAACACCATATATTTT
d_gene: TRBD1; abundance: -; v_gene: TRBV28; j_gene: TRBJ1-6; CDR3aa: CASSPSGGRSPLHF; CDR3nt: TGTGCCAGCAGTCCTTCAGGGGGAAGGTCACCCCTCCACTTT
d_gene: TRBD1; abundance: medium-sized; v_gene: TRBV6-1; j_gene: TRBJ1-4; CDR3aa: CASSLETGGGEKLFF; CDR3nt: TGTGCCAGCAGTCTAGAGACAGGGGGCGGTGAAAAACTGTTTTTT